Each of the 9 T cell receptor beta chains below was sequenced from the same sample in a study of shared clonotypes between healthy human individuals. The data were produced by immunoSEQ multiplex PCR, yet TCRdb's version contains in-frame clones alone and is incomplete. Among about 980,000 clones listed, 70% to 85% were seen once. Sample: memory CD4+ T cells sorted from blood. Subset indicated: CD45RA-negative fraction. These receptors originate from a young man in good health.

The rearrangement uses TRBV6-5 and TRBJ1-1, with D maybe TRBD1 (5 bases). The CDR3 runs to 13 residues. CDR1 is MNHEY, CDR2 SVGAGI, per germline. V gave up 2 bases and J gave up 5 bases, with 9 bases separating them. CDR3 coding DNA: TGTGCCAGCAGTTACGGGGGGGGAACTGAAGCTTTCTTT. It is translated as CASSYGGGTEAFF.

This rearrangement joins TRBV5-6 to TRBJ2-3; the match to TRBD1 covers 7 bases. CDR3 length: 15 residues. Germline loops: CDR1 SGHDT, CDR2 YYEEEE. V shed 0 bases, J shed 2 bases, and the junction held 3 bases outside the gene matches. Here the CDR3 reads CASSLGQGSTDTQYF. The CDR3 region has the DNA TGTGCCAGCAGCTTGGGACAGGGATCCACAGATACGCAGTATTTT.

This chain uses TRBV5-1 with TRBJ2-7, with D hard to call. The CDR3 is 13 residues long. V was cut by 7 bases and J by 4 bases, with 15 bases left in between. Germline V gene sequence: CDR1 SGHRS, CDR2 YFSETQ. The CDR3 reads CASASGEDYEQYF. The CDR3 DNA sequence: TGCGCCAGCGCATCAGGCGAAGATTACGAGCAGTACTTC.

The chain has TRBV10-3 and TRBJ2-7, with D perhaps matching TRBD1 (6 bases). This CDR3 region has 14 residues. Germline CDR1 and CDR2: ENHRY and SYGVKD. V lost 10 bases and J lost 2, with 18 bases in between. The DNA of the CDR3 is TGTGCCACTAGGGGGTTGACAGAGACCTACGAGCAGTACTTC. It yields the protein CATRGLTETYEQYF.

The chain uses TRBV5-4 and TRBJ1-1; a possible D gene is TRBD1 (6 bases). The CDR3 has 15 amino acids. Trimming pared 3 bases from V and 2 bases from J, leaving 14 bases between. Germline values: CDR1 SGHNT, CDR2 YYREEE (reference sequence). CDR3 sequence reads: CASSSGQTGNTEAFF. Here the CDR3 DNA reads TGTGCCAGCAGCTCAGGACAGACGGGTAACACTGAAGCTTTCTTT.

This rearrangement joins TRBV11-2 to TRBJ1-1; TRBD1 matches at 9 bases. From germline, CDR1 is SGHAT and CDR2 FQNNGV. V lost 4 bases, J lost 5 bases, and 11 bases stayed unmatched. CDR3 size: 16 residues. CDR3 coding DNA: TGTGCCAGCAGCTCCCTGGGACAGGGAAAAAAAACTGAAGCTTTCTTT. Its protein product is CASSSLGQGKKTEAFF.

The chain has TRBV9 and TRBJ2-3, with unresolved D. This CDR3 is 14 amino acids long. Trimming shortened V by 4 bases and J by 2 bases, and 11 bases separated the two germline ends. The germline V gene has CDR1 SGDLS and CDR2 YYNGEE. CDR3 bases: TGTGCCAGCAGCCACGACATAGACACAGATACGCAGTATTTT. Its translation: CASSHDIDTDTQYF.

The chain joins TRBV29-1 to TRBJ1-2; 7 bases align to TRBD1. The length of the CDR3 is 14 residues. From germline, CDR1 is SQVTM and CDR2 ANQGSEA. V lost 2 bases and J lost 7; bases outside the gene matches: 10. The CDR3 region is CSVESKDRVGGYTF. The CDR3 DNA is TGCAGCGTTGAATCTAAAGACAGGGTGGGTGGCTACACCTTC.

In DNA form, the CDR3 reads TGTGCCAGCAGCGAGAAAACGGCCCTCGGCTACACCTTC. Its translation is CASSEKTALGYTF. This chain joins TRBV7-9 and TRBJ1-2, with D hard to call. CDR3 size: 13 residues. V lost 5 bases and J lost 8, with 15 bases in between. Germline CDR1 and CDR2: SEHNR and FQNEAQ (reference sequence).